The rows below give T cell receptor beta chains drawn from one sample of a study of OX40 agonist ivuxolimab in advanced cancers. Clones were read by immunoSEQ multiplex PCR, and TCRdb kept only the in-frame ones, dropping some. The data hold tens of thousands of clones, with 85% to 95% observed a single time. The sequences come from CD4+ or CD8+ T cells sorted from blood, collected in a trial of the OX40 agonist ivuxolimab. The receptors were sampled from an adult with an advanced solid tumor such as melanoma, head and neck, liver or kidney cancer. Each CDR3 is given with its conserved first and last residue.

j_call: TRBJ2-1
v_call: TRBV29-1
cdr3_aa: CSAPVPGLPRGRVF

j_call: TRBJ1-5
v_call: TRBV15
cdr3_aa: CATSRDTGSGQPQHF

j_call: TRBJ1-2
v_call: TRBV19
cdr3_aa: CASRHIASQGVYGYTF

j_call: TRBJ1-1
v_call: TRBV30
cdr3_aa: CAWSVLRDTEAFF

j_call: TRBJ2-5
v_call: TRBV10-2
cdr3_aa: CASSESLGSGETQYF

j_call: TRBJ1-2
v_call: TRBV6-6
cdr3_aa: CASSSGGENGYTF

j_call: TRBJ2-5
v_call: TRBV7-8
cdr3_aa: CASSPRGLVFEETQYF

j_call: TRBJ2-5
v_call: TRBV27
cdr3_aa: CASQGWGGTQETQYF

j_call: TRBJ2-2
v_call: TRBV19
cdr3_aa: CASSIYLGTSGGTGELFF

j_call: TRBJ2-3
v_call: TRBV10-1
cdr3_aa: CASGYRDSTDTQYF

j_call: TRBJ2-6
v_call: TRBV2
cdr3_aa: CASGQHSGANVLTF

j_call: TRBJ2-3
v_call: TRBV27
cdr3_aa: CASSLRVSGPDTQYF

j_call: TRBJ2-5
v_call: TRBV13
cdr3_aa: CASSPYGGGYQETQYF

j_call: TRBJ1-5
v_call: TRBV4-1
cdr3_aa: CASSQDRVQPQHF

j_call: TRBJ2-5
v_call: TRBV13
cdr3_aa: CASSSFAGQETQYF

j_call: TRBJ2-5
v_call: TRBV5-6
cdr3_aa: CASSTQGALETQYF

j_call: TRBJ2-1
v_call: TRBV6-5
cdr3_aa: CASSYSPGRSYNEQFF

j_call: TRBJ2-1
v_call: TRBV11-2
cdr3_aa: CASSLIWGDRSSYNEQFF

j_call: TRBJ2-7
v_call: TRBV28
cdr3_aa: CASSRGQVVGEQYF

j_call: TRBJ1-2
v_call: TRBV2
cdr3_aa: CASSEATDRYGYTF

j_call: TRBJ1-5
v_call: TRBV28
cdr3_aa: CASRGWGGDTNQPQHF

j_call: TRBJ1-6
v_call: TRBV4-1
cdr3_aa: CASSQEVRTGDSPLHF

j_call: TRBJ2-1
v_call: TRBV6-1
cdr3_aa: CASSEALWAGDYNEQFF

j_call: TRBJ2-7
v_call: TRBV7-8
cdr3_aa: CASSLGAGGYEQYF

j_call: TRBJ2-2
v_call: TRBV7-9
cdr3_aa: CASTGTGGGTGELFF

j_call: TRBJ1-2
v_call: TRBV9
cdr3_aa: CASSVATYRRLDGYTF

j_call: TRBJ2-5
v_call: TRBV5-1
cdr3_aa: CASSLESNALRETQYF

j_call: TRBJ1-1
v_call: TRBV4-1
cdr3_aa: CASSQADRDMNTEAFF

j_call: TRBJ2-3
v_call: TRBV6-1
cdr3_aa: CASSGDRGSTDTQYF

j_call: TRBJ1-5
v_call: TRBV7-9
cdr3_aa: CASSATGASNQPQHF

j_call: TRBJ1-2
v_call: TRBV30
cdr3_aa: CAWSADGNYGYTF

j_call: TRBJ1-4
v_call: TRBV6-7
cdr3_aa: CASSYPRTVNEKLFF

j_call: TRBJ2-7
v_call: TRBV6-6
cdr3_aa: CASSFTGHYEQYF

j_call: TRBJ2-1
v_call: TRBV4-1
cdr3_aa: CASSQEAGTEQFF

j_call: TRBJ2-3
v_call: TRBV27
cdr3_aa: CASGGRILGADTQYF

j_call: TRBJ2-7
v_call: TRBV7-9
cdr3_aa: CASSLETGYEQYF

j_call: TRBJ1-2
v_call: TRBV19
cdr3_aa: CATLEDRTYSGYGYTF

j_call: TRBJ2-7
v_call: TRBV27
cdr3_aa: CASSLVGTPYPSEQYF

j_call: TRBJ2-7
v_call: TRBV4-1
cdr3_aa: CASSQGLEQYF

j_call: TRBJ2-7
v_call: TRBV6-1
cdr3_aa: CASSSPPQSTYEQYF

j_call: TRBJ2-7
v_call: TRBV7-6
cdr3_aa: CASSLAGTYEQYF

j_call: TRBJ1-2
v_call: TRBV29-1
cdr3_aa: CSVDLGYGYTF

j_call: TRBJ1-2
v_call: TRBV19
cdr3_aa: CASSIDLDGGGYGYTF

j_call: TRBJ2-7
v_call: TRBV15
cdr3_aa: CATSTRQLHEQYF

j_call: TRBJ2-3
v_call: TRBV7-9
cdr3_aa: CASSSGIVERGGLDTQYF

j_call: TRBJ1-6
v_call: TRBV30
cdr3_aa: CAWRDGRDRNSPLHF

j_call: TRBJ2-2
v_call: TRBV6-6
cdr3_aa: CASSPSGGSTGELFF

j_call: TRBJ2-3
v_call: TRBV28
cdr3_aa: CASRFQGISTDTQYF

j_call: TRBJ1-1
v_call: TRBV5-1
cdr3_aa: CASSLDRGLGTEAFF

j_call: TRBJ2-2
v_call: TRBV4-2
cdr3_aa: CASSQAGTGLSAGKLFF

j_call: TRBJ2-5
v_call: TRBV7-8
cdr3_aa: CASSGGSGTSGTQYF

j_call: TRBJ2-5
v_call: TRBV30
cdr3_aa: CAWSGGAGETQYF

j_call: TRBJ1-6
v_call: TRBV7-8
cdr3_aa: CASSLDALKPPLHF

j_call: TRBJ2-2
v_call: TRBV30
cdr3_aa: CAWSVLGTGELFF